These 27 T cell receptor beta chains were all obtained from the same sample, sequenced in a study of shared clonotypes between healthy human individuals. TCRdb keeps only in-frame clones here, not all; method: immunoSEQ multiplex PCR. The data show 2 million to 2.5 million clones, approximately 93% seen once. Sequenced sample: naive CD4+ T cells from PBMCs. Subset of the sample: CD45RA+ positively selected. The receptors were gathered from a man between 18 and 29 years old in good health. Some clones in this sample may be carry-over from other donors' samples.

The chain couples TRBV11-3 to TRBJ1-1; D gene ambiguous. CDR3 length: 13 residues. Trimming took off 2 bases at V and 4 bases at J, with 8 bases between the two ends. Germline CDR1 is SGHNT and CDR2 is YENEEA. The CDR3 DNA sequence: TGTGCCAGCAGCTTATCCAGGTCCACTGAAGCTTTCTTT. It encodes CASSLSRSTEAFF.

This chain joins TRBV6-1 and TRBJ2-1, with 8 positions matching TRBD1. Losses at the gene ends were 4 bases for V and 7 bases for J; bases not matched to a gene: 15. Germline V lookup: CDR1 MNHNS, CDR2 SASEGT. The CDR3 consists of 17 residues. CDR3: CASSGIGTGPTMNEQFF. CDR3 bases: TGTGCCAGCAGTGGGATCGGGACAGGCCCAACCATGAATGAGCAGTTCTTC.

J is TRBJ2-7 and V is TRBV28, with 8 bases fitting TRBD2. V dropped 6 bases and J dropped 2; count of bases not matched to a gene: 9. From germline, CDR1 is MDHEN and CDR2 SYDVKM. CDR3 size: 15 residues. The CDR3 DNA follows: TGTGCCAGCAGCTACCCGGGACTAGACGCCTACGAGCAGTACTTC. This codes for CASSYPGLDAYEQYF.

The chain carries TRBV12-1 and TRBJ1-5. TRBV12-1 is flagged as a pseudogene. The CDR3 totals 14 residues. The CDR3, as DNA: TGTGCCAGCAGCTTTGATGAGGGGAGGCAGCCCCAGCATTTT. Encoded protein: CASSFDEGRQPQHF.

This clone was seen a few times. This chain uses TRBV6-1 with TRBJ1-2; D unresolved. CDR1 MNHNS and CDR2 SASEGT come from the germline V gene. The CDR3 runs to 11 residues. Trimming cost V 6 bases and J 7 bases, with 9 bases left between them. The CDR3 protein is CASRDTGGYTF. Here the CDR3 DNA reads TGTGCCAGCAGGGATACGGGTGGCTACACCTTC.

The rearrangement joins TRBV28 to TRBJ1-1; possibly TRBD1 for D (6 bases). Germline V gene lookup returns CDR1 MDHEN and CDR2 SYDVKM. The CDR3 sequence is 16 residues long. Between the trimmed V and J ends, which lost 3 bases and 0 bases, there was a span of 14 bases. Here the CDR3 reads CASSLPRGPMNTEAFF. The CDR3 bases are TGTGCCAGCAGTTTGCCCAGGGGACCTATGAACACTGAAGCTTTCTTT.

This chain joins TRBV2 and TRBJ1-5; D call uncertain. The germline V and J ends were trimmed by 6 bases and 0 bases, with 6 bases remaining between them. Germline values: CDR1 SNHLY, CDR2 FYNNEI. CDR3 length: 13 amino acids. The CDR3 DNA reads TGTGCCAGCAGGAAAAATAGCAATCAGCCCCAGCATTTT. Amino acids: CASRKNSNQPQHF.

The chain has TRBV4-3 and TRBJ2-7, with TRBD2 as a possible D gene (5 bases). The V end lost 3 bases, the J end lost 0 bases, and 15 bases lay between the germline ends. The CDR3 sequence is 16 residues long. Per germline, CDR1 LGHNA and CDR2 YSLEER. The DNA of the CDR3 is TGCGCCAGCAGCCAGGCAGAGGCGGGCACCTCCTACGAGCAGTACTTC. It codes for CASSQAEAGTSYEQYF.

The chain joins TRBV13 to TRBJ2-1; D possibly uses TRBD1 or TRBD2 (5 bases each). The V end was cut by 1 base, the J end by 5 bases, with 15 bases between. The CDR3 covers 16 residues. In germline, CDR1 is PRHDT, CDR2 FYEKMQ (reference sequence). As DNA, the CDR3 is TGTGCCAGCAGCTTAGTAGGGGAGATTCACAACAATGAGCAGTTCTTC. It yields the protein CASSLVGEIHNNEQFF. The whole variable domain, remainder taken from reference TRBV13 and TRBJ2-1, is AAGVIQSPRHLIKEKRETATLKCYPIPRHDTVYWYQQGPGQDPQFLISFYEKMQSDKGSIPDRFSAQQFSDYHSELNMSSLELGDSALYFCASSLVGEIHNNEQFFGPGTRLTVL.

This chain joins TRBV27 and TRBJ2-7; TRBD2 agrees at 7 bases. The CDR3 covers 15 residues. Trimming took 5 bases from V and 4 from J; bases not matched to a gene: 11. Looked up from germline, CDR1 is MNHEY and CDR2 is SMNVEV (reference sequence). The CDR3 sequence: CASSALSAGVYEQYF. DNA of the CDR3: TGTGCCAGCAGTGCCCTGTCCGCGGGAGTTTACGAGCAGTACTTC.

The chain combines TRBV28 with TRBJ1-4; 7 bases line up with TRBD1. This CDR3 is 13 amino acids long. With 5 bases clipped from V and 8 bases from J, the junction kept 5 bases outside the gene matches. CDR1 and CDR2 from the germline V gene are MDHEN and SYDVKM. The CDR3 is CASSNRDSEKLFF. CDR3 coding DNA: TGTGCCAGCAGTAATCGGGACAGCGAAAAACTGTTTTTT.

The rearrangement links TRBV7-3 to TRBJ2-2; tentatively, D is TRBD1 (6 bases). Germline CDR1 is SGHTA and CDR2 is FQGTGA. CDR3 length equals 16 residues. The V end was cut by 1 base, the J end by 2 bases, with 11 bases between. CDR3 coding DNA: TGTGCCAGCAGCTTAATCGGACAGAGAAACACCGGGGAGCTGTTTTTT. Translating gives CASSLIGQRNTGELFF.

The V and J genes are TRBV19 and TRBJ2-5; D gene uncertain. The germline V and J ends were trimmed by 5 bases and 5 bases, with 9 bases remaining between them. Germline CDR1 reads LNHDA; CDR2 reads SQIVND (reference sequence). The CDR3 is 12 residues long. CDR3 DNA: TGTGCCAGTAGTTCTTCCGGCGAGACCCAGTACTTC. It translates to CASSSSGETQYF.

V gene TRBV11-2 combines with J gene TRBJ1-2; D may be TRBD1 (5 bases). This CDR3 has 13 residues. V was cut by 1 base and J by 4 bases, with 7 bases left in between. Germline values: CDR1 SGHAT, CDR2 FQNNGV. CDR3 protein: CASSLGQPYGYTF. The CDR3 coding sequence is TGTGCCAGCAGCTTAGGACAGCCCTATGGCTACACCTTC.

The chain couples TRBV19 to TRBJ2-3; 9 nucleotides align to TRBD2. CDR3 size: 18 residues. J lost 1 base, V lost 1 base, and 9 bases had no gene match. The germline V gene has CDR1 LNHDA and CDR2 SQIVND (reference sequence). CDR3 region: CASSIGLAGSSRTDTQYF. CDR3 bases: TGTGCCAGTAGTATAGGCCTAGCGGGATCTAGCCGCACAGATACGCAGTATTTT.

The chain combines TRBV5-1 with TRBJ2-2; 9 nucleotides agree with TRBD2. In germline, CDR1 is SGHRS, CDR2 YFSETQ. The V and J ends lost 4 bases and 2 bases, in that order; junction bases with no gene match: 6. The CDR3 extends over 16 amino acids. The CDR3 DNA follows: TGCGCCAGCAGCCTCCCTAGCGGGATTAACACCGGGGAGCTGTTTTTT. Protein sequence: CASSLPSGINTGELFF.

In the case of this clone: The identical CDR3 is also encoded by other nucleotide sequences in the sample. J is TRBJ1-2 and V is TRBV20-1; 8 bases are shared with TRBD1. The CDR3 loop spans 11 amino acids. From germline, CDR1 is DFQATT and CDR2 SNEGSKA (reference sequence). V lost 6 bases and J lost 8; bases outside the gene matches: 5. CDR3 region: CSAGQGGGYTF. CDR3 sequence (DNA): TGCAGTGCAGGACAGGGAGGAGGCTACACCTTC.

This chain connects TRBV7-3 to TRBJ2-2; D is possibly TRBD1 or TRBD2 (5 bases each). Germline V gene sequence: CDR1 SGHTA, CDR2 FQGTGA. V lost 2 bases and J 5 bases, leaving 18 bases between the germline ends. The CDR3 spans 17 residues. For the CDR3, the DNA is TGTGCCAGCAGCTTATCCGATTGGGACCTCGGGACCGGGGAGCTGTTTTTT. It is translated as CASSLSDWDLGTGELFF.

V gene TRBV28 combines with J gene TRBJ1-2; D is undetermined. The germline V gene has CDR1 MDHEN and CDR2 SYDVKM. The CDR3 has 14 amino acids. The V and J ends lost 6 bases and 5 bases respectively, with 16 bases between them. The CDR3 DNA is TGTGCCAGCAGCAAAAGTGGGTTCAGGTATGGCTACACCTTC. Translating it yields CASSKSGFRYGYTF.

The rearrangement joins TRBV10-3 to TRBJ1-1; D is ambiguous. Germline V lookup: CDR1 ENHRY, CDR2 SYGVKD. This CDR3 has 14 amino acids. V lost 6 bases and J lost 0, with 11 bases in between. CDR3 coding DNA: TGTGCCATCAGCGGCGGCAGTCTGAACACTGAAGCTTTCTTT. Translation gives CAISGGSLNTEAFF.

This chain joins TRBV4-2 and TRBJ2-7; possibly TRBD2 for D (7 bases). V was pared by 0 bases and J by 3 bases, with 15 bases between. Germline CDR1 LGHNA, CDR2 YNFKEQ. The CDR3 runs to 16 residues. The CDR3 loop is CASSQEKGEGDYEQYF. The DNA for the CDR3 is TGTGCCAGCAGCCAAGAAAAGGGGGAGGGGGACTACGAGCAGTACTTC.

The rearrangement uses TRBV7-3 and TRBJ2-2; tentatively, D is TRBD2 (6 bases). The CDR3 is 18 residues long. V lost 2 bases and J 0 bases, leaving 16 bases between the germline ends. The germline V gene encodes CDR1 SGHTA and CDR2 FQGTGA. CDR3: CASSLLAGGSANTGELFF. In DNA form, the CDR3 reads TGTGCCAGCAGCTTACTGGCCGGGGGTAGCGCGAACACCGGGGAGCTGTTTTTT.

The rearrangement links TRBV28 to TRBJ1-2, with D perhaps matching TRBD1 (5 bases). The germline V gene has CDR1 MDHEN and CDR2 SYDVKM. CDR3 length equals 16 residues. The ends were cut back, 6 bases at V and 4 bases at J, with 21 bases in the middle. The CDR3 region has the DNA TGTGCCAGCAGCCACACCGCGGGAGGGGAAGGCTATGGCTACACCTTC. Its translation: CASSHTAGGEGYGYTF.

The rearrangement uses TRBV7-2 and TRBJ2-1, with 8 bases that match TRBD1. Trimming at V came to 6 bases and at J to 1 base, leaving 11 bases not matched to a gene. The CDR3 runs to 17 residues. Germline CDR1 and CDR2: SGHTA and FQGNSA. The CDR3 region has the DNA TGTGCCAGCAGAGCCCGGGGGACAGGCCCTTCCTACAATGAGCAGTTCTTC. It translates to CASRARGTGPSYNEQFF.

Concerning this clone: This same CDR3 is encoded by further DNA sequences in the sample. The chain recombines TRBV5-5 with TRBJ1-1; D unresolved. Germline V lookup: CDR1 SGHKS, CDR2 YYEKEE (reference sequence). The CDR3 is 13 residues long. V lost 0 bases and J 0 bases, leaving 3 bases between the germline ends. CDR3 region: CASSLVVNTEAFF. The CDR3 DNA sequence: TGTGCCAGCAGCTTGGTGGTGAACACTGAAGCTTTCTTT. The whole variable domain, remainder taken from reference TRBV5-5 and TRBJ1-1, is DAGVTQSPTHLIKTRGQQVTLRCSPISGHKSVSWYQQVLGQGPQFIFQYYEKEERGRGNFPDRFSARQFPNYSSELNVNALLLGDSALYLCASSLVVNTEAFFGQGTRLTVV.

A remark on this clone: This CDR3 is also generated by other DNA sequences in the sample. The genes are TRBV7-2 and TRBJ2-1, with D perhaps assigned TRBD1 or TRBD2 (5 bases each). In germline, CDR1 is SGHTA, CDR2 FQGNSA. The CDR3 loop spans 15 amino acids. Trimming took off 5 bases at V and 0 bases at J, with 11 bases between the two ends. The CDR3 coding sequence is TGTGCCAGCAGCCCCGGGACCCCCTCCTACAATGAGCAGTTCTTC. Translating gives CASSPGTPSYNEQFF.

The J gene is TRBJ2-7, the V gene TRBV18, with 7 bases lining up with TRBD2. The ends lost 6 bases at V and 3 bases at J; junction bases unmatched: 2. Germline V gene sequence: CDR1 KGHSH, CDR2 LQKENI. The CDR3 spans 12 residues. The CDR3 DNA sequence: TGTGCCAGCTCGCGGGAGCTCTACGAGCAGTACTTC. Protein product: CASSRELYEQYF.